The next 15 T cell receptor beta chains were all read from a single sample in a study of blood T cell repertoires in COVID-19. Using immunoSEQ multiplex PCR, the repertoire was profiled, and TCRdb retains in-frame clones only, with some absent. Among tens of thousands of clones listed, 80% to 90% were seen once. What was sequenced was peripheral blood. The receptors here all came from an elderly woman with acute or convalescent COVID-19.

The rearrangement links TRBV12-3 or TRBV12-4 to TRBJ2-3, with TRBD1 as a possible D gene (6 bases). The V gene lost 5 bases and the J gene lost 10 bases, with 13 bases spanning the gap. The CDR3 extends over 12 amino acids. CDR3 nucleotide sequence: TGTGCCAGCAGTAGATACAGGGATCCGCAGTATTTT. Translation: CASSRYRDPQYF.

This chain connects TRBV29-1 to TRBJ2-3; the D gene is possibly TRBD2 (7 bases). CDR3 length: 12 residues. In germline, CDR1 is SQVTM, CDR2 ANQGSEA. The V end was cut by 6 bases, the J end by 5 bases, with 12 bases between. CDR3 loop: CSVAGARDTQYF. The CDR3, as DNA: TGCAGCGTGGCGGGGGCGAGAGATACGCAGTATTTT.

The genes are TRBV24-1 and TRBJ2-3, with 7 bases fitting TRBD2. There are 16 residues in the CDR3. J lost 1 base, V lost 3 bases, and 6 bases had no gene match. CDR1 is KGHDR and CDR2 is SFDVKD in the germline V gene. The CDR3 region is CATSDEAGVGTDTQYF. The CDR3 region has the DNA TGTGCCACCAGTGATGAGGCGGGGGTCGGCACAGATACGCAGTATTTT.

The V call is TRBV3-1 (or the pseudogene TRBV3-2), the J call TRBJ2-7; 12 nucleotides align to TRBD2. From germline, CDR1 is LGHDT and CDR2 YNNKEL (reference sequence). CDR3 length equals 16 residues. V was clipped by 3 bases and J by 3 bases; unmatched bases: 6. CDR3 loop: CASSHPRTSGNYEQYF. The CDR3 DNA sequence: TGTGCCAGCAGCCATCCCCGGACTAGCGGGAACTACGAGCAGTACTTC.

Of note for this clone: Other DNA sequences in this sample translate to the same CDR3. The chain recombines TRBV5-1 with TRBJ2-2; 9 nucleotides align to TRBD1. The junction had 1 base not matched to a gene; V was cut back by 0 bases and J by 1 base. The CDR3 has 16 residues. Per germline, CDR1 SGHRS and CDR2 YFSETQ. CDR3 protein: CASSLEGQGNTGELFF. As DNA, the CDR3 is TGCGCCAGCAGCTTGGAGGGACAGGGGAACACCGGGGAGCTGTTTTTT.

The CDR3 loop is CASSPRTGGYYGYTF. The CDR3 DNA reads TGTGCCAGCAGCCCCCGGACAGGGGGGTACTATGGCTACACCTTC. V is TRBV7-2 and J is TRBJ1-2, with 10 bases matching TRBD1. The V gene end was trimmed by 5 bases and the J gene end by 3 bases; junction bases not matched to a gene: 6. Germline CDR1 reads SGHTA; CDR2 reads FQGNSA. The CDR3 loop spans 15 amino acids.

The chain links TRBV10-3 to TRBJ2-1; D is possibly TRBD2 (5 bases). With 3 bases removed from V and 10 bases from J, the gap between germline ends came to 10 bases. The CDR3 is 12 residues long. Germline values: CDR1 ENHRY, CDR2 SYGVKD. CDR3 amino acids: CAISERGIEQFF. In DNA, the CDR3 is TGTGCCATCAGTGAAAGAGGGATAGAGCAGTTCTTC.

DNA for the CDR3: TGCGGGGGACAGGGGGCCTACGAGCAGTACTTC. It encodes CGGQGAYEQYF. V and J are TRBV20-1 and TRBJ2-7; TRBD1 matches at 11 bases. Germline V lookup: CDR1 DFQATT, CDR2 SNEGSKA (reference sequence). This CDR3 spans 11 amino acids.

This rearrangement joins TRBV11-3 to TRBJ2-7; a weak D match, TRBD2 (6 bases). The CDR3 loop spans 15 amino acids. Between the trimmed V and J ends, which lost 2 bases and 2 bases, there was a span of 13 bases. The germline CDR1 and CDR2 sequences are SGHNT and YENEEA. The CDR3 sequence is CASSLSLGGTYEQYF. The CDR3 DNA follows: TGTGCCAGCAGCTTAAGTCTCGGCGGGACCTACGAGCAGTACTTC. Supplemented by reference TRBV11-3 and TRBJ2-7, the full variable domain reads EAGVVQSPRYKIIEKKQPVAFWCNPISGHNTLYWYLQNLGQGPELLIRYENEEAVDDSQLPKDRFSAERLKGVDSTLKIQPAELGDSAVYLCASSLSLGGTYEQYFGPGTRLTVT.

The chain employs TRBV2 and TRBJ1-1; weak D call: TRBD1 (5 bases). The CDR3 length is 15 residues. CDR1 is SNHLY and CDR2 is FYNNEI in the germline V gene. The germline V and J ends were trimmed by 11 bases and 10 bases, with 29 bases remaining between them. CDR3 DNA sequence: TGTGCCGGGAATCCAGGGTCGGACCCCATGACCGTAGCTTTCTTT. Translated: CAGNPGSDPMTVAFF.

The rearrangement links TRBV7-9 to TRBJ2-1, with D tentatively TRBD2 (6 bases). This CDR3 comprises 13 residues. CDR1 SEHNR and CDR2 FQNEAQ come from the germline V gene (reference sequence). V was trimmed by 2 bases and J by 13 bases, leaving 15 bases between them. As DNA, the CDR3 is TGTGCCAGCAGCTTATTGAGCTCCGGGAGTCAGTTCTTC. Translated: CASSLLSSGSQFF.

This chain joins TRBV20-1 and TRBJ1-6; 8 nucleotides match TRBD1. Germline-derived CDR1 and CDR2 are DFQATT and SNEGSKA (reference sequence). V lost 3 bases and J lost 7; bases outside the gene matches: 14. The CDR3 runs to 17 residues. DNA of the CDR3: TGCAGTGCTAGTAGGGGTTGGGGGACAGGTTCCAATTCACCCCTCCACTTT. Translation: CSASRGWGTGSNSPLHF.

Notes on this clone: The same CDR3 is also encoded by other DNA sequences in this sample. The chain joins TRBV18 to TRBJ2-5; TRBD1 agrees at 7 bases. V was clipped by 3 bases and J by 2 bases; unmatched bases: 0. The CDR3 contains 13 residues. Germline V lookup: CDR1 KGHSH, CDR2 LQKENI. As DNA, the CDR3 is TGTGCCAGCTCACCGGGACAGCAAGAGACCCAGTACTTC. It is translated as CASSPGQQETQYF. Full variable domain (remainder filled in from reference TRBV18 and TRBJ2-5): NAGVMQNPRHLVRRRGQEARLRCSPMKGHSHVYWYRQLPEEGLKFMVYLQKENIIDESGMPKERFSAEFPKEGPSILRIQQVVRGDSAAYFCASSPGQQETQYFGPGTRLLVL.

With respect to this clone: The sample holds other DNA sequences that translate to the same CDR3. The rearrangement uses TRBV7-8 and TRBJ2-3; the match to TRBD2 covers 11 bases. The V gene's germline CDR1 is SGHVS and CDR2 FQNEAQ. The CDR3 totals 16 residues. Unmatched junction bases numbered 3, after V lost 1 base and J lost 3 bases. Written as DNA, the CDR3 is TGTGCCAGCAGCTTAGTTAGCGGGGGGGTTACAGATACGCAGTATTTT. It translates to CASSLVSGGVTDTQYF.

The table lists this clone with a count of one. CDR3 residues: CASSKGGQGTDTQYF. As DNA, the CDR3 is TGTGCCAGCAGCAAGGGCGGACAGGGCACAGATACGCAGTATTTT. The chain is built from TRBV5-4 and TRBJ2-3, with 7 positions matching TRBD1. This CDR3 spans 15 amino acids. V shed 4 bases and J 1 base; nucleotides not matched to a gene: 6. Per germline, CDR1 SGHNT and CDR2 YYREEE (reference sequence).